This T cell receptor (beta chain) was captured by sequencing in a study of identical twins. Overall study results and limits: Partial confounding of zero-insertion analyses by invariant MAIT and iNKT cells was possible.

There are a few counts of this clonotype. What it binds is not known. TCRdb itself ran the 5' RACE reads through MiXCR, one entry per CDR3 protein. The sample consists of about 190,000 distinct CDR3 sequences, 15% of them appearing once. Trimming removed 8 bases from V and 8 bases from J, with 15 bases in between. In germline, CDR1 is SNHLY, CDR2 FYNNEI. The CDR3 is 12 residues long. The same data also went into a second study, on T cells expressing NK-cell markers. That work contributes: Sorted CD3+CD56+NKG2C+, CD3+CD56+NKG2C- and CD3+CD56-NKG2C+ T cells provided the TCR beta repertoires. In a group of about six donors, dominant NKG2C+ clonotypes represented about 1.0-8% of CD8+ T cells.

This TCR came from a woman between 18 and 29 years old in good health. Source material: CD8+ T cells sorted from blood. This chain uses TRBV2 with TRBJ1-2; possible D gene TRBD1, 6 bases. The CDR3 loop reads CASPQGRSGYTF. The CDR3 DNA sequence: TGTGCCAGCCCGCAGGGGAGGTCCGGCTACACCTTC.